The clone carrying this T cell receptor beta chain was seen just once. This sample also contains other DNA sequences that code for the same CDR3. The table came from immunoSEQ multiplex PCR; TCRdb's copy has only in-frame clones and leaves some out. In the table there are hundreds of thousands of clones, 95% to 98% of which are singletons. CD45RO-negative, CCR7-positively selected cells formed the naive CD8 fraction, excluding terminally differentiated effector memory CD45RA+ cells. This entry comes from a study of shared clonotypes between healthy human individuals. The V end lost 6 bases, the J end lost 2 bases, and 5 bases lay between the germline ends. The CDR3 loop spans 12 amino acids. Germline values: CDR1 SEHNR, CDR2 FQNEAQ (reference sequence).

The sample consisted of naive CD8+ T cells sorted from blood. The receptor's source is a man younger than 40 in good health. This chain connects TRBV7-9 to TRBJ1-5; no firm D call. CDR3 protein: CASSLGNQPQHF. The CDR3 bases are TGTGCCAGCAGTCTGGGCAATCAGCCCCAGCATTTT.